One sample yielded the 21 T cell receptor beta chains listed below, sequenced in a study of identical twins. TCRdb reanalysed the 5' RACE reads using MiXCR and keeps one entry per CDR3 protein. The sample has over 500,000 distinct CDR3 sequences; approximately 22% are singletons. The sample was also reused in another study, on T cells expressing NK-cell markers.

Sequenced input: CD4+ T cells sorted from blood. All receptors come from a woman under 30 in good health.

This clonotype was observed a single time. The chain joins TRBV11-2 to TRBJ2-2; D gene uncertain. This CDR3 region has 14 residues. Germline values: CDR1 SGHAT, CDR2 FQNNGV. Trimming left V 3 bases short and J 6 bases short, with 11 bases between. The CDR3 loop is CASSFGPNPGELFF. The DNA for the CDR3 is TGTGCCAGCAGCTTCGGCCCGAATCCCGGGGAGCTGTTTTTT.

The V call is TRBV25-1, the J call TRBJ2-7; 8 positions agree with TRBD2. The CDR3 is made up of 13 amino acids. Germline loops: CDR1 MGHDK, CDR2 SYGVNS. J was trimmed by 6 bases and V by 5 bases; bases with no gene match: 6. CDR3 protein: CASSSPGTSEQYF. The CDR3 nucleotides are TGTGCCAGCAGTTCCCCCGGGACTAGCGAGCAGTACTTC.

This clonotype was found many times. The V call is TRBV20-1, the J call TRBJ2-3, with 10 bases fitting TRBD2. The CDR3 sequence is 12 residues long. Looked up from germline, CDR1 is DFQATT and CDR2 is SNEGSKA (reference sequence). The V and J ends lost 7 bases and 14 bases, in that order; junction bases with no gene match: 12. The CDR3 loop reads CSVRGLAGDLYF. The CDR3 DNA sequence: TGCAGTGTCAGAGGGCTAGCGGGAGATCTGTATTTT.

V is TRBV6-1 and J is TRBJ1-6; 8 bases map to TRBD1. The germline CDR1 and CDR2 sequences are MNHNS and SASEGT. CDR3 length: 15 amino acids. V was clipped by 6 bases and J by 4 bases; unmatched bases: 5. CDR3 region: CASSIWTGYNSPLHF. CDR3 nucleotides: TGTGCCAGCAGCATATGGACAGGGTATAATTCACCCCTCCACTTT.

V gene TRBV20-1 combines with J gene TRBJ2-5, with D perhaps TRBD1 (5 bases). This CDR3 spans 14 amino acids. The V end lost 3 bases, the J end lost 1 base, and 12 bases lay between the germline ends. Germline CDR1 DFQATT, CDR2 SNEGSKA (reference sequence). The CDR3 reads CSASMTVLQETQYF. In DNA form, the CDR3 reads TGCAGTGCTAGCATGACAGTACTCCAAGAGACCCAGTACTTC.

Many counts were recorded for this clonotype. This chain links TRBV20-1 with TRBJ2-3; 8 bases are shared with TRBD2. In germline, CDR1 is DFQATT, CDR2 SNEGSKA (reference sequence). CDR3 length: 16 amino acids. The junction had 11 bases not matched to a gene; V was cut back by 6 bases and J by 0 bases. CDR3 sequence: CSAQPSGRTSTDTQYF. Here the CDR3 DNA reads TGCAGTGCACAGCCTAGCGGGCGAACCAGCACAGATACGCAGTATTTT.

The V and J genes are TRBV11-2 and TRBJ2-7; the match to TRBD2 covers 8 bases. Germline assignment: CDR1 SGHAT and CDR2 FQNNGV. J lost 5 bases, V lost 4 bases, and 1 base had no gene match. This CDR3 contains 12 residues. This chain's CDR3 is CASSSGGDEQYF. The CDR3 region has the DNA TGTGCCAGCAGCTCGGGGGGGGACGAGCAGTACTTC.

The V and J genes are TRBV5-4 and TRBJ2-3; a weak D match, TRBD2 (5 bases). V lost 1 base and J lost 6, with 9 bases in between. There are 13 residues in the CDR3. Germline loops: CDR1 SGHNT, CDR2 YYREEE (reference sequence). The CDR3 DNA is TGTGCCAGCAGCTTGTCCATAGCGGATACGCAGTATTTT. This sequence encodes CASSLSIADTQYF.

The genes are TRBV12-3 or TRBV12-4 and TRBJ1-1; D is perhaps TRBD1 (5 bases). The V gene lost 0 bases and the J gene lost 3 bases, with 11 bases spanning the gap. The CDR3 covers 15 residues. The CDR3 reads CASSLASRGDTEAFF. The CDR3 nucleotides read TGTGCCAGCAGTTTAGCGTCCCGGGGGGACACTGAAGCTTTCTTT.

This clonotype was seen at least ten times. The CDR3 DNA is TGCGCCAGCAGCGGCAACACTGAAGCTTTCTTT. Its protein product is CASSGNTEAFF. The rearrangement uses TRBV10-2 and TRBJ1-1; D ambiguous. The V and J ends lost 6 bases and 2 bases respectively, with 4 bases between them. CDR1 and CDR2 (germline): WSHSY, SAAADI. The CDR3 has 11 residues.

In this sample, this clonotype turned up a few times. The CDR3 DNA reads TGCGCCAGCAGGGCGCCCCAGTACTTC. It yields the protein CASRAPQYF. The chain carries TRBV10-1 and TRBJ2-5; D remains ambiguous. The CDR3 has 9 residues. The ends were cut back, 6 bases at V and 9 bases at J, with 5 bases in the middle. Per germline, CDR1 WNHNN and CDR2 SYGVQD (reference sequence).

The gene calls are TRBV12-3 or TRBV12-4 and TRBJ1-1; the D gene is possibly TRBD1 (6 bases). V lost 0 bases, J lost 11 bases, and 13 bases lay in between. This CDR3 is built from 13 residues. As DNA, the CDR3 is TGTGCCAGCAGTTTAGCGGTGAGGGGGGCGGCTTTCTTT. It is translated as CASSLAVRGAAFF.

This clonotype was found many times. The chain couples TRBV9 to TRBJ2-6, with D possibly TRBD2 on 6 matching bases. Trimming stripped 4 bases from V and 1 base from J, with 9 bases between. Germline-derived CDR1 and CDR2 are SGDLS and YYNGEE. The CDR3 is made up of 15 amino acids. DNA for the CDR3: TGTGCCAGCAGCACGCGGGGTTCTGGGGCCAACGTCCTGACTTTC. It yields the protein CASSTRGSGANVLTF. The full variable domain, rest sourced from reference TRBV9 and TRBJ2-6, is DSGVTQTPKHLITATGQRVTLRCSPRSGDLSVYWYQQSLDQGLQFLIQYYNGEERAKGNILERFSAQQFPDLHSELNLSSLELGDSALYFCASSTRGSGANVLTFGAGSRLTVL.

This clonotype was seen only a few times. V usage is TRBV20-1 and J usage is TRBJ1-1; D may be TRBD1 (5 bases). V was trimmed by 0 bases and J by 4 bases, leaving 9 bases between them. Germline V gene data show CDR1 as DFQATT and CDR2 as SNEGSKA (reference sequence). The CDR3 covers 13 residues. The CDR3 sequence is CSARDRVSTEAFF. As DNA, the CDR3 is TGCAGTGCTAGAGACAGGGTCAGCACTGAAGCTTTCTTT.

This clonotype was seen only a few times. The chain has TRBV15 and TRBJ1-1, with 12 positions matching TRBD1. The J segment lost 1 base and the V segment lost 3 bases, leaving 6 bases of the junction unmatched. Germline V lookup: CDR1 LNHNV, CDR2 YYDKDF (reference sequence). This CDR3 spans 17 amino acids. The CDR3 region is CATSRWDRGLTNTEAFF. CDR3 sequence (DNA): TGTGCCACCAGCAGGTGGGACAGGGGGCTAACGAACACTGAAGCTTTCTTT.

This clonotype showed up just a few times. V and J are TRBV7-2 and TRBJ2-1, with D possibly being TRBD2 (5 bases). CDR3 length equals 17 residues. Germline V CDR1 and CDR2: SGHTA, FQGNSA. V was trimmed by 3 bases and J by 0 bases, leaving 15 bases between them. CDR3 amino acids: CASSFWGATSSYNEQFF. CDR3 DNA: TGTGCCAGCAGCTTCTGGGGAGCGACCAGCTCCTACAATGAGCAGTTCTTC. The full variable domain, rest sourced from reference TRBV7-2 and TRBJ2-1, is GAGVSQSPSNKVTEKGKDVELRCDPISGHTALYWYRQSLGQGLEFLIYFQGNSAPDKSGLPSDRFSAERTGGSVSTLTIQRTQQEDSAVYLCASSFWGATSSYNEQFFGPGTRLTVL.

This clonotype was observed a handful of times. This sequence joins TRBV19 and TRBJ1-1, with no clear D. The V end lost 5 bases, the J end lost 3 bases, and 7 bases lay between the germline ends. Germline V lookup: CDR1 LNHDA, CDR2 SQIVND (reference sequence). This CDR3 has 12 amino acids. The CDR3 loop reads CASSERYTEAFF. CDR3 bases: TGTGCCAGTAGTGAGCGGTACACTGAAGCTTTCTTT.

This clonotype appeared a few times. The gene calls are TRBV12-3 or TRBV12-4 and TRBJ2-7; D may be TRBD2 (6 bases). The V and J ends lost 1 base and 3 bases respectively, with 10 bases between them. CDR3 length equals 14 residues. Written as DNA, the CDR3 is TGTGCCAGCAGTTTAGGGCGGGGATACTACGAGCAGTACTTC. Protein: CASSLGRGYYEQYF.

This clonotype was observed once. The V call is TRBV27, the J call TRBJ2-5; D call uncertain. Between the trimmed V and J ends, which lost 5 bases and 5 bases, there was a span of 15 bases. The germline CDR1 and CDR2 sequences are MNHEY and SMNVEV (reference sequence). The CDR3 length is 14 residues. The CDR3 reads CASSPGRKGETQYF. CDR3 bases: TGTGCCAGCAGTCCCGGACGGAAAGGCGAGACCCAGTACTTC.

CDR3 DNA sequence: TGCGCCAGCAGCCCCTCACCATCTGAGCCCCAGCATTTT. This gives the protein CASSPSPSEPQHF. The chain couples TRBV5-1 to TRBJ1-5; D gene ambiguous. Deletions cut 4 bases from V and 8 bases from J, with 13 bases between. Per the germline V gene, CDR1 is SGHRS and CDR2 is YFSETQ. This CDR3 has 13 amino acids.

This chain joins TRBV6-5 and TRBJ2-1; 9 positions agree with TRBD2. The CDR3 sequence is 15 residues long. J was trimmed by 10 bases and V by 2 bases; bases with no gene match: 9. The V gene's germline CDR1 is MNHEY and CDR2 SVGAGI. The CDR3 nucleotides read TGTGCCAGCAGTTACGGCGGGAGGGCCCGGGAAGAGCAGTTCTTC. It encodes CASSYGGRAREEQFF.